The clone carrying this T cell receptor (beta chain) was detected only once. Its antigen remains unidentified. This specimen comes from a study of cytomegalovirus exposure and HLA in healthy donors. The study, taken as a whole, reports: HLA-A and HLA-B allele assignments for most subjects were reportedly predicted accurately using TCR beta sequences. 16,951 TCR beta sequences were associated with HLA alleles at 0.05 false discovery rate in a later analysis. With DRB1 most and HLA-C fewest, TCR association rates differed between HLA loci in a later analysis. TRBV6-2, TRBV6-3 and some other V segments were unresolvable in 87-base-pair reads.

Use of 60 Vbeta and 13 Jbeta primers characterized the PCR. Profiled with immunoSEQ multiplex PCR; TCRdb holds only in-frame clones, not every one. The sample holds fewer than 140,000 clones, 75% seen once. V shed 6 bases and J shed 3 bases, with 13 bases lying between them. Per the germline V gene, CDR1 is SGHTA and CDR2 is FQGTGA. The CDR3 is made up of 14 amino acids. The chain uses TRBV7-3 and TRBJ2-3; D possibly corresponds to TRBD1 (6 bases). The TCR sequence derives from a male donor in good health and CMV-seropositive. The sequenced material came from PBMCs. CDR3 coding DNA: TGTGCCAGCAGTTTCGGAAGGGGGACAGATACGCAGTATTTT. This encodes CASSFGRGTDTQYF.